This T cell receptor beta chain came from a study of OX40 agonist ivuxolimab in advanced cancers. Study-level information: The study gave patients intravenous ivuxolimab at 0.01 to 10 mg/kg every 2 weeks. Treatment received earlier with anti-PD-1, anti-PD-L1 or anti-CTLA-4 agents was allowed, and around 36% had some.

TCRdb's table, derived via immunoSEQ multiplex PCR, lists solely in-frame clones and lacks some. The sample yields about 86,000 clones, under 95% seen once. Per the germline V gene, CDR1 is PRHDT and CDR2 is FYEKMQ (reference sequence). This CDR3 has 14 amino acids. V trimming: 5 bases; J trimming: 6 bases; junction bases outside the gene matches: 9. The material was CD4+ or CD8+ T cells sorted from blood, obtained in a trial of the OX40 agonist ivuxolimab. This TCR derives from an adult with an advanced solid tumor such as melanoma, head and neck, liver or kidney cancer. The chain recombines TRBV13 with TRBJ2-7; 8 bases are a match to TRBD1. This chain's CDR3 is CASSTGGVIGEQYF. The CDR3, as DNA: TGTGCCAGCAGCACAGGGGGAGTTATCGGCGAGCAGTACTTC. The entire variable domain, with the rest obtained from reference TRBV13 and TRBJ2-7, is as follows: AAGVIQSPRHLIKEKRETATLKCYPIPRHDTVYWYQQGPGQDPQFLISFYEKMQSDKGSIPDRFSAQQFSDYHSELNMSSLELGDSALYFCASSTGGVIGEQYFGPGTRLTVT.